The clone carrying this TCR beta chain came up a few times. Its cognate antigen is unknown. The germline gives CDR1 LNHNV, CDR2 YYDKDF (reference sequence). The V end lost 0 bases, the J end lost 5 bases, and 7 bases lay between the germline ends. The CDR3 is made up of 13 amino acids. Construction of the TCRbeta library involved unique molecular identifiers. Using its own MiXCR run on the PCR reads, TCRdb lists one record per CDR3 protein. The sample lists around 600,000 distinct CDR3 sequences, under 30% occurring once. The data were obtained in a study of T-cell reconstitution after alpha-beta-depleted transplantation in children. Study conclusions and caveats: Newly produced T cells mostly accounted for T-cell counts and diversity one year post-transplant. There were reportedly several hundred expanded graft clones from which alpha-beta T cells came about two months after transplant.

V and J are TRBV15 and TRBJ2-5; TRBD1 is a possible D gene (5 bases). The clonotype originates from a boy younger than two who had a stem cell transplant for acute myeloid leukemia, so the T cells may come from the graft donor. The sequencing here drew on PBMCs, mostly from graft donor cells, taken 360 days after TCRalphabeta/CD19-depleted stem cell transplant. CDR3 in amino acids: CATSRDRVETQYF. The CDR3 nucleotides read TGTGCCACCAGCAGAGACAGGGTGGAGACCCAGTACTTC.